These T cell receptor beta chains were read from a single sample in a study of cytomegalovirus exposure and HLA in healthy donors. The assay was immunoSEQ multiplex PCR, and TCRdb's table has in-frame clones only and misses some. Of around 140,000 clones in the sample, 60% to 80% are singletons; the top ten hold around 3.6%. The sequencing input was PBMCs. These receptors originate from a male donor in good health and CMV-seronegative. Each CDR3 is given with its conserved first and last residue. Each record gives: J gene, D gene, V gene, clone size, CDR3 DNA, CDR3 protein. A D gene is named only where the DNA matches it firmly. Some rows have no size entry. The others give once, few or many, or a class for an expanded clone.

TRBJ1-1,.,TRBV7-2,.,TGTGCCAGCAGCTTAGATGGGCCACGCGGGGGGGGCCTCACTGAAGCTTTCTTT,CASSLDGPRGGGLTEAFF
TRBJ1-1,.,TRBV14,.,TGTGCCAGCAGCTCCAGAGGAACTGAAGCTTTCTTT,CASSSRGTEAFF
TRBJ2-7,TRBD1,TRBV5-1,.,TGCGCCAGCAACTCCGGGACAGGAGACTACGAGCAGTACTTC,CASNSGTGDYEQYF
TRBJ1-2,TRBD1,TRBV6-1,few,TGTGCCAGCAGTGAGAACAGGGGGCCCTACGATGGCTACACCTTC,CASSENRGPYDGYTF
TRBJ1-1,.,TRBV2,.,TGTGCCAGCAATTCCGGACAGAGTTTTAAGAACACTGAAGCTTTCTTT,CASNSGQSFKNTEAFF
TRBJ2-7,TRBD2,TRBV5-6,.,TGTGCCAGCAAAATGGGAGGGGCTTACGAGCAGTACTTC,CASKMGGAYEQYF
TRBJ1-1,.,TRBV9,.,TGTGCCAGCAGCGTAGTAGGAGGCCCGAGGTCTGAAGCTTTCTTT,CASSVVGGPRSEAFF
TRBJ1-4,TRBD1,TRBV30,once,TGTGCCTTCTCGGGACAGGGCCGGACTAATGAAAAACTGTTTTTT,CAFSGQGRTNEKLFF
TRBJ1-5,TRBD1,TRBV6-5,.,TGTGCCAGCAGACAGGGGGCGGGAAGCAATCAGCCCCAGCATTTT,CASRQGAGSNQPQHF
TRBJ2-3,.,TRBV29-1,few,TGCAGCGTTGGAGGAGGGGGCTTACCGGGCACAGATACGCAGTATTTT,CSVGGGGLPGTDTQYF
TRBJ1-1,.,TRBV9,.,TGTGCCAGCAGCGTAGTTGGGGACCAGGGGACTGAAGCTTTCTTT,CASSVVGDQGTEAFF
TRBJ1-2,.,TRBV27,.,TGTGCCAGCAGTTACAGGAGAATGGTTGGCTACACCTTC,CASSYRRMVGYTF
TRBJ2-1,TRBD1,TRBV5-1,.,TGCGCCAGCAGCCCGGACAGGGGCTCCTACAATGAGCAGTTCTTC,CASSPDRGSYNEQFF
TRBJ2-5,TRBD2,TRBV6-6,.,TGTGCCAGCAGTTACGGGAGGGCCGGGGAGACCCAGTACTTC,CASSYGRAGETQYF
TRBJ1-1,TRBD1,TRBV13,once,TGTGCCAGCAGCTCCAGGGGGCGAGGGGTATTGAACACTGAAGCTTTCTTT,CASSSRGRGVLNTEAFF
TRBJ2-1,.,TRBV7-9,.,TGTGCCAGCAGCGCCGGGCCCAGGGCCTTCTTC,CASSAGPRAFF
TRBJ2-5,TRBD2,TRBV6-5,.,TGTGCCAGCAAACCGACTAGCGGGCCACAAGAGACCCAGTACTTC,CASKPTSGPQETQYF
TRBJ2-7,TRBD1,TRBV5-1,once,TGCGCCAGCAGCTTGGGACAGGGGAACTACGAGCAGTACTTC,CASSLGQGNYEQYF
TRBJ2-1,TRBD2,TRBV11-2,.,TGTGCCAGCAGCCTCTACGGGGACTACATATACAATGAGCAGTTCTTC,CASSLYGDYIYNEQFF
TRBJ1-6,TRBD1,TRBV2,once,TGTGCCAGCAGCGCTTCAGACAGGGATAATTCACCCCTCCACTTT,CASSASDRDNSPLHF
TRBJ1-4,TRBD1,TRBV7-9,once,TGTTCCAGCAGCCAACAGGGGGCGCAGGAAAAACTGTTTTTT,CSSSQQGAQEKLFF
TRBJ1-1,TRBD1,TRBV5-1,few,TGCGCCAGCAGCTTGTTAGTGGGACAGGGACTCATGAACACTGAAGCTTTCTTT,CASSLLVGQGLMNTEAFF
TRBJ2-7,TRBD2,TRBV5-1,.,TGCGCCAGCAGCTTCAGCGGGGGGAGCTCCTACGAGCAGTACTTC,CASSFSGGSSYEQYF
TRBJ1-5,.,TRBV19,.,TGTGCCAGTAGTATGGGACTGTATAGCAATCAGCCCCAGCATTTT,CASSMGLYSNQPQHF
TRBJ1-6,TRBD1,TRBV11-2,.,TGTGCCAGCAGACCTCCGGGACAGGGCTTTTCCATCTATAATTCACCCCTCCACTTT,CASRPPGQGFSIYNSPLHF
TRBJ2-7,TRBD2,TRBV4-2,.,TGTGCCAGCAGCCAAGGGACTAGCGGGGACTACGAGCAGTACTTC,CASSQGTSGDYEQYF
TRBJ1-3,.,TRBV2,.,TGTGCCAGAACTCGGAGGGAATCTGGAAACACCATATATTTT,CARTRRESGNTIYF
TRBJ2-1,TRBD2,TRBV7-9,.,TGTGCCAGCAGCTTAGCCCAGCCTAGCGGGGGGGCATTCCGCAATGAGCAGTTCTTC,CASSLAQPSGGAFRNEQFF
TRBJ1-6,TRBD1,TRBV5-1,.,TGCGCCAGCAGCCCTGGGACAGGGGGGTCACCCCTCCACTTT,CASSPGTGGSPLHF
TRBJ1-5,.,TRBV6-6,.,TGTGCCACCCAGACAGTTTATAGCAATCAGCCCCAGCATTTT,CATQTVYSNQPQHF
TRBJ1-2,.,TRBV11-3,.,TGTGCCAGCAGCTTGGCCGGGGGCTATGGCTACACCTTC,CASSLAGGYGYTF
TRBJ2-3,TRBD2,TRBV5-1,.,TGCGCCAGCAGCTCCGGACTAGCGGGCACAGATACGCAGTATTTT,CASSSGLAGTDTQYF
TRBJ2-1,TRBD2,TRBV9,.,TGTGCCAGCAGCGTAGAGGCTAGCGGGGGGGTGTCGGGAGAGCAGTTCTTC,CASSVEASGGVSGEQFF
TRBJ1-2,TRBD1,TRBV7-9,.,TGTGCCAGCAGTCGGGACAGGGGTCCGAGGGGCTACACCTTC,CASSRDRGPRGYTF
TRBJ1-5,.,TRBV19,once,TGTGCCAGTAGTATAGCAACAGGGATTCGGGGCAATCAGCCCCAGCATTTT,CASSIATGIRGNQPQHF
TRBJ2-7,TRBD1,TRBV9,.,TGTGCCAGCAGCCGGGGACAGGGGGCCTCCTACGAGCAGTACTTC,CASSRGQGASYEQYF
TRBJ1-4,TRBD1,TRBV6-5,few,TGTGCCAGCAGTTCAAACAGGGGGCGGGTTAATGAAAAACTGTTTTTT,CASSSNRGRVNEKLFF
TRBJ1-5,TRBD1,TRBV7-2,.,TGTGCCAGCAGCTTAGGTCACAGGGGGCCCGGGATCAGCCCCCAGCATTTT,CASSLGHRGPGISPQHF
TRBJ2-1,.,TRBV28,.,TGTGCCAGCAGGACGAGAGGTGTACTCAGCTCCTACAATGAGCAGTTCTTC,CASRTRGVLSSYNEQFF
TRBJ2-3,TRBD1,TRBV7-9,few,TGTGCCAGCAGCCCGGGACAGGTCGATTGGGCAGATACGCAGTATTTT,CASSPGQVDWADTQYF
TRBJ2-2,.,TRBV18,.,TGTGCCAGCTCACCGAAGCGTCCAGGGGTCAGCGGCACCGGGGAGCTGTTTTTT,CASSPKRPGVSGTGELFF
TRBJ1-1,.,TRBV2,.,TGTGCCAGACAGGGCGGCGGGTCTGGCACTGAAGCTTTCTTT,CARQGGGSGTEAFF
TRBJ1-3,.,TRBV4-2,.,TGTGCCAGCAGCCAAGCTAGCTTCTCTGGAAACACCATATATTTT,CASSQASFSGNTIYF
TRBJ1-3,TRBD1,TRBV5-5,.,TGTGCCAGCAGCTTACAGGGGGGCACCATATATTTT,CASSLQGGTIYF
TRBJ1-6,TRBD1,TRBV18,.,TGTGCCAGCGCGGCCTCGGGACAGTCCTATAATTCACCCCTCCACTTT,CASAASGQSYNSPLHF
TRBJ1-1,.,TRBV5-8,.,TGTGCCAGCAGCCCGGGGGGCGGCTTGAACACTGAAGCTTTCTTT,CASSPGGGLNTEAFF
TRBJ1-2,.,TRBV6-5,.,TGTGCCAGCAGTTACGATCCCCCGGGAGGCTACACCTTC,CASSYDPPGGYTF
TRBJ1-6,.,TRBV4-2,.,TGTGCCAGCAGCCAATACCCCACGGGAGGGGGTCTAGAATCACCCCTCCACTTT,CASSQYPTGGGLESPLHF
TRBJ2-5,.,TRBV29-1,.,TGCAGCGTTGCCGGGACTGTCAAAGAGACCCAGTACTTC,CSVAGTVKETQYF
TRBJ1-5,.,TRBV6-1,.,TGTGCCAGCAGTGAAGCGCGGAGGACTGGGAATCAGCCCCAGCATTTT,CASSEARRTGNQPQHF
TRBJ2-1,TRBD2,TRBV7-3,once,TGTGCCAGCAGCCCCGCCGGGACTAGCGGGACTTACAATGAGCAGTTCTTC,CASSPAGTSGTYNEQFF
TRBJ2-2,TRBD2,TRBV15,.,TGTGCCACCAGCGAGCCCCCGAGGGGCGGGAGGGCCGCCGGGGAGCTGTTTTTT,CATSEPPRGGRAAGELFF
TRBJ2-3,.,TRBV6-5,.,TGTGCCAGCAGCCAGGGTTTCACGGCAGATACGCAGTATTTT,CASSQGFTADTQYF
TRBJ2-7,.,TRBV7-3,.,TGTGCCAGCAGCTTACACTCCGCAAGCTCCTACGAGCAGTACTTC,CASSLHSASSYEQYF
TRBJ1-2,.,TRBV7-9,.,TGTGCCAGCATGAAGGAGGGGAAAAGATATGGCTACACCTTC,CASMKEGKRYGYTF
TRBJ1-5,.,TRBV15,.,TGTGCCACCAGCTCGGGTGGCAGGGGTGGGGGTCAGCCCCAGCATTTT,CATSSGGRGGGQPQHF
TRBJ1-1,TRBD1,TRBV4-1,.,TGCGCCAGCAGCCAAGATAGGGACAGTGAAGCTTTCTTT,CASSQDRDSEAFF